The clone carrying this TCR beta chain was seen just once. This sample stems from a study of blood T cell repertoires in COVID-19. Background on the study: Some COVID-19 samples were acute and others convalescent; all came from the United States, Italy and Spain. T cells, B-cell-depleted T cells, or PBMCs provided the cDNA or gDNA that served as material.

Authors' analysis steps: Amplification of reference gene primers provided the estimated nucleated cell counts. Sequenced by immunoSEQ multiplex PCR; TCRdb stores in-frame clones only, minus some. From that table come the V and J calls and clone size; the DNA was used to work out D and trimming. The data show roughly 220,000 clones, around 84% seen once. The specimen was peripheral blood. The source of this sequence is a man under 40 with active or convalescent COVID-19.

This CDR3 reads CASSPYRGDNEQFF. For the CDR3, the DNA is TGCGCCAGCAGCCCGTACAGGGGTGACAATGAGCAGTTCTTC. This chain links TRBV4-3 with TRBJ2-1; TRBD1 agrees at 7 bases. J gave up 5 bases and V 4 bases, and 5 bases lay outside the gene matches. This CDR3 spans 14 amino acids. CDR1 LGHNA and CDR2 YSLEER come from the germline V gene.